This T cell receptor (beta chain) was recorded in a study of blood T cell repertoires in COVID-19. TCRdb's copy holds only in-frame clones and misses some; the assay was immunoSEQ multiplex PCR. The sample yields 30,000 or so clones, 80% to 90% seen once. The CDR3 is 14 residues long. The germline V gene has CDR1 LGHNA and CDR2 YNFKEQ. V lost 9 bases and J lost 2, with 13 bases in between. The V and J genes are TRBV4-2 and TRBJ2-2; a possible D gene is TRBD2 (7 bases). The sequence was collected from an elderly woman with active or convalescent COVID-19. The sample consisted of peripheral blood. The CDR3 reads CASGRGKNTGELFF. The DNA of the CDR3 is TGTGCCAGTGGGAGGGGGAAAAACACCGGGGAGCTGTTTTTT.